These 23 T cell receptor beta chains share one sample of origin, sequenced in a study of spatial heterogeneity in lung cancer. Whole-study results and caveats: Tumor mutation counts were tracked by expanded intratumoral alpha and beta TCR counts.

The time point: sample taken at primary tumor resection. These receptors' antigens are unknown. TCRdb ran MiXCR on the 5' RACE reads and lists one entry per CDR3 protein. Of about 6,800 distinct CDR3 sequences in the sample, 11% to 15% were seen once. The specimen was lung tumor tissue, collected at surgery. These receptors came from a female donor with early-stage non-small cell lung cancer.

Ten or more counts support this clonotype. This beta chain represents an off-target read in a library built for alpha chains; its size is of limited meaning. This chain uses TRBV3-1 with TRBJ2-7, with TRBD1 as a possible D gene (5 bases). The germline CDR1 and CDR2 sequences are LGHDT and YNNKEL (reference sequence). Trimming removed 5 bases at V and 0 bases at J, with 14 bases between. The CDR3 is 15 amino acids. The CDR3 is CASSSGQAYSYEQYF. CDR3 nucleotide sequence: TGTGCCAGCAGCTCTGGACAAGCCTACTCCTACGAGCAGTACTTC.

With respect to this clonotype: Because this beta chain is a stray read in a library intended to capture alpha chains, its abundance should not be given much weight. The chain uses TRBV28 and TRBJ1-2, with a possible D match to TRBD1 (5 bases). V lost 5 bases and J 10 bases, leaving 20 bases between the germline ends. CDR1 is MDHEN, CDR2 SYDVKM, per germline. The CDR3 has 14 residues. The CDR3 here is CASSRLRDFPDYTF. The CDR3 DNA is TGTGCCAGCAGTCGGTTACGGGACTTCCCCGACTACACCTTC.

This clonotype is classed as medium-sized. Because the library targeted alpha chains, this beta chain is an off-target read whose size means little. In nucleotides, the CDR3 is TGTGCCAGCAGTCCTACGGGCGGCGGGGCCAACGTCCTGACTTTC. It codes for CASSPTGGGANVLTF. The V call is TRBV12-3 or TRBV12-4, the J call TRBJ2-6, with unresolved D. This CDR3 is 15 amino acids long. V lost 5 bases and J 4 bases, leaving 12 bases between the germline ends.

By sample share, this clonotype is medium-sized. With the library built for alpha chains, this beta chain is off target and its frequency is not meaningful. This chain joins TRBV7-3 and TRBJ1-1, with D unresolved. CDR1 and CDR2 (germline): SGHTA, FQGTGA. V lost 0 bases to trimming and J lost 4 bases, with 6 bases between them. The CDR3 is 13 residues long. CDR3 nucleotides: TGTGCCAGCAGCTTAACCTCAAGCACTGAAGCTTTCTTT. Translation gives CASSLTSSTEAFF.

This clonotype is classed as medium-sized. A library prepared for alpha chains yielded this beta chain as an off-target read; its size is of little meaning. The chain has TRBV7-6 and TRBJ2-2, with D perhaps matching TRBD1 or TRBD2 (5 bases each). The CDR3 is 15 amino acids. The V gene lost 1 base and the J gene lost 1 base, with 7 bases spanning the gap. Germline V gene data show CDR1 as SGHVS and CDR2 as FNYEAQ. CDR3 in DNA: TGTGCCAGCAGCTTAGTTGGGGGGAACACCGGGGAGCTGTTTTTT. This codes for CASSLVGGNTGELFF.

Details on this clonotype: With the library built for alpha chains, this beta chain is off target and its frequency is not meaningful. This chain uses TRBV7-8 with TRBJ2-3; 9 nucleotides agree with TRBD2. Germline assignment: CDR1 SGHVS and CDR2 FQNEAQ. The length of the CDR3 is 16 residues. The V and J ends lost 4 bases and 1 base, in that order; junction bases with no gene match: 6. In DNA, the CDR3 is TGTGCCAGCAGCTCGAGACTAGCGGTTGGCACAGATACGCAGTATTTT. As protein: CASSSRLAVGTDTQYF.

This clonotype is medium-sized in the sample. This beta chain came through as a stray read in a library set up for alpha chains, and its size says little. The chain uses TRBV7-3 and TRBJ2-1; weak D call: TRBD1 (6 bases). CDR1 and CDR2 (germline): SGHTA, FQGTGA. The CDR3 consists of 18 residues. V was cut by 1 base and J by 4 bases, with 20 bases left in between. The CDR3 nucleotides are TGTGCCAGCAGCTTAAGAAATCCAGGGGTTGGGGTATACAATGAGCAGTTCTTC. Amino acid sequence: CASSLRNPGVGVYNEQFF.

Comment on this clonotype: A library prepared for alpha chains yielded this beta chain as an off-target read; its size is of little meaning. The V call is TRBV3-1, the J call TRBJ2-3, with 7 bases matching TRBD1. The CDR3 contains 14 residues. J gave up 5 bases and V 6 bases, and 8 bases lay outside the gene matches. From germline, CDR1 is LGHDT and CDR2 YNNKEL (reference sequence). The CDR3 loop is CASRKGAKLDTQYF. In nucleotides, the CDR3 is TGTGCCAGCAGAAAGGGGGCAAAATTAGATACGCAGTATTTT.

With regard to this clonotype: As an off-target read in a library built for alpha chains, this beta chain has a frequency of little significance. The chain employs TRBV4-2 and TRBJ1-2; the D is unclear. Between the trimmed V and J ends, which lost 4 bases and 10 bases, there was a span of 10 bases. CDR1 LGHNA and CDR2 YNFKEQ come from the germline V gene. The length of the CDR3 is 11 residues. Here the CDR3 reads CASSRGDYYTF. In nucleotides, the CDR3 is TGTGCCAGCAGCCGAGGAGATTACTACACCTTC.

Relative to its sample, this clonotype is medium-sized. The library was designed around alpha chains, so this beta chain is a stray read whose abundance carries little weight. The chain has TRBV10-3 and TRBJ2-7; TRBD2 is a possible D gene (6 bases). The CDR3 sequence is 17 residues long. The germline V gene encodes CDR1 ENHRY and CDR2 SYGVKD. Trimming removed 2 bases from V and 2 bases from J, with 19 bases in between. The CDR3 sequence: CAISETHGGYMPYEQYF. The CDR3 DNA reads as TGTGCCATCAGTGAGACGCACGGGGGTTATATGCCCTACGAGCAGTACTTC.

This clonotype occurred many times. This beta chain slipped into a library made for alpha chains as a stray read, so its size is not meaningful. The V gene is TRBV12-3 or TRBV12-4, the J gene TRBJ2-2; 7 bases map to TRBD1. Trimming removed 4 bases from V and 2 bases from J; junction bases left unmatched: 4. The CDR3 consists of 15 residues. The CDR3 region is CASSSRTGNTGELFF. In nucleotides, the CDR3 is TGTGCCAGCAGTTCTCGGACAGGAAACACCGGGGAGCTGTTTTTT.

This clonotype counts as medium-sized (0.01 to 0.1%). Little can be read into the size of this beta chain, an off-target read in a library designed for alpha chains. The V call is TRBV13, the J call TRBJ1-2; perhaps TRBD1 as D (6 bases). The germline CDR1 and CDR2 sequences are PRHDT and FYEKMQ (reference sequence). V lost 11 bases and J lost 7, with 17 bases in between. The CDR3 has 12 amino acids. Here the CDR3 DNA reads TGTGCCTCCACCCAGGGGATCTCTGGCTACACCTTC. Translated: CASTQGISGYTF.

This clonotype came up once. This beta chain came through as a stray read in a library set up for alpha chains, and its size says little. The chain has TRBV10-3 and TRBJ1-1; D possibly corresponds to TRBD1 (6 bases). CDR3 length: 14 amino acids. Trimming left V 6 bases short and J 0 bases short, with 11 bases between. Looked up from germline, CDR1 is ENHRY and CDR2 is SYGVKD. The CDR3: CAIRLQGMNTEAFF. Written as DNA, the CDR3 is TGTGCCATCAGACTACAGGGTATGAACACTGAAGCTTTCTTT.

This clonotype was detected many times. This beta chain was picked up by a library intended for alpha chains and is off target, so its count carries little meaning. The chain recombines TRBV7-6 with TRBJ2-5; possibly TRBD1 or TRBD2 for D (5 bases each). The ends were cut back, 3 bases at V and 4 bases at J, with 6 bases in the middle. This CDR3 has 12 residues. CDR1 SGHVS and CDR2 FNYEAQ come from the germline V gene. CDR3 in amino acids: CASSFGGETQYF. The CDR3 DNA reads TGTGCCAGCAGCTTTGGGGGAGAGACCCAGTACTTC.

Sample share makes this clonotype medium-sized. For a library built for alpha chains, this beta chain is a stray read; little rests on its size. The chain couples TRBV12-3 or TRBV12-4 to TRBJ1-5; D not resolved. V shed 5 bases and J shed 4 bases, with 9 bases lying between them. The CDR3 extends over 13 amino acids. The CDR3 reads CASSLRYNQPQHF. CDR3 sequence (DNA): TGTGCCAGCAGTCTCCGGTATAATCAGCCCCAGCATTTT.

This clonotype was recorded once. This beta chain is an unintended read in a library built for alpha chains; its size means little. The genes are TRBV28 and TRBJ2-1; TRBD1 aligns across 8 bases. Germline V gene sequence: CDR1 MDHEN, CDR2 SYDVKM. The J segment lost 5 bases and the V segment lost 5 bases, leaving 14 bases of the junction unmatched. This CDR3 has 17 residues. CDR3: CASSPRTGLISNNEQFF. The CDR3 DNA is TGTGCCAGCAGTCCTCGGACAGGGTTAATCTCTAACAATGAGCAGTTCTTC. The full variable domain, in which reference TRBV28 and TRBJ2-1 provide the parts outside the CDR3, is DVKVTQSSRYLVKRTGEKVFLECVQDMDHENMFWYRQDPGLGLRLIYFSYDVKMKEKGDIPEGYSVSREKKERFSLILESASTNQTSMYLCASSPRTGLISNNEQFFGPGTRLTVL.

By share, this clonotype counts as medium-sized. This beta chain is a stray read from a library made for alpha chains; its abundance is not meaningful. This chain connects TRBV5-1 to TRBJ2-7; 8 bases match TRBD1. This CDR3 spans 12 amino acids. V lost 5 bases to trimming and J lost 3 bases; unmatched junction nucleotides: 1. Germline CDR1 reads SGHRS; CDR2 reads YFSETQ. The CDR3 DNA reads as TGCGCCAGCAGTGGACAGGGCTACGAGCAGTACTTC. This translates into CASSGQGYEQYF.

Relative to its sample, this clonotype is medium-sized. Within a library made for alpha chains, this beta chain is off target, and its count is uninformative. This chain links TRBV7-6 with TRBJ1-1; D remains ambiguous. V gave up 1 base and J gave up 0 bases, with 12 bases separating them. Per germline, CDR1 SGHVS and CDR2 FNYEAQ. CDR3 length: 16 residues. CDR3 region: CASSLGSGFMNTEAFF. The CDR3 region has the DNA TGTGCCAGCAGCTTAGGGTCAGGATTCATGAACACTGAAGCTTTCTTT.

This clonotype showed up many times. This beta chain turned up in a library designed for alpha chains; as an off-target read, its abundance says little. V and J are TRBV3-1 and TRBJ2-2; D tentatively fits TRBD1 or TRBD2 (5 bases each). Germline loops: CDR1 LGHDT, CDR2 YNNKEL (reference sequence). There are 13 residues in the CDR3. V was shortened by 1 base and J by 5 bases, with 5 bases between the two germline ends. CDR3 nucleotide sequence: TGTGCCAGCAGCCAAGGGGGGACCGGGGAGCTGTTTTTT. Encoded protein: CASSQGGTGELFF.

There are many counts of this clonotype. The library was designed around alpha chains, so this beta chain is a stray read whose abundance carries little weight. CDR3 region: CASSWRGTQYF. The CDR3 DNA is TGTGCCAGCAGCTGGAGGGGGACCCAGTACTTC. This chain links TRBV7-2 with TRBJ2-5; TRBD2 might be the D (6 bases). Looked up from germline, CDR1 is SGHTA and CDR2 is FQGNSA. With 4 bases removed from V and 7 bases from J, the gap between germline ends came to 7 bases. The CDR3 covers 11 residues.

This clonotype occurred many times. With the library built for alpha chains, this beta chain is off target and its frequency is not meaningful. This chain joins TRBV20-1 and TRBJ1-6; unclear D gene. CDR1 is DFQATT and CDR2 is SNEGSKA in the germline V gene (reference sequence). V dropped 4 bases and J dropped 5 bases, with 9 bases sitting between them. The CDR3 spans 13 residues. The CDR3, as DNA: TGCAGTGCTAACGCCAGAAATAATTCACCCCTCCACTTT. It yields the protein CSANARNNSPLHF.

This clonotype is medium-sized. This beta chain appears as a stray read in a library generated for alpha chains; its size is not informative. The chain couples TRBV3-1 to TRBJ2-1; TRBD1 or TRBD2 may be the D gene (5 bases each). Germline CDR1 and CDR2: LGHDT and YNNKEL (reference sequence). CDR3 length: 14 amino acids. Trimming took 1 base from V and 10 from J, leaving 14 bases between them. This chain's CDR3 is CASSQGRGAVEQFF. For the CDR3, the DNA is TGTGCCAGCAGCCAAGGTAGAGGGGCGGTCGAGCAGTTCTTC.

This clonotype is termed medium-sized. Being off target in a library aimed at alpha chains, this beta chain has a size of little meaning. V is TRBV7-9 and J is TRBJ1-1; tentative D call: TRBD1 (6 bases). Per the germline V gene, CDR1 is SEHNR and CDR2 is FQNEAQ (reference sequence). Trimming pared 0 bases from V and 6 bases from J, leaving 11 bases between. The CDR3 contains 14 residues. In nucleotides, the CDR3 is TGTGCCAGCAGCTTAGCGCACGGGGGCGCTGAAGCTTTCTTT. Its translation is CASSLAHGGAEAFF.